The clone carrying this TCR beta chain has only a few counts. Its antigen remains unknown. TCRdb recomputed calls from the reads with MiXCR, one row per CDR3 protein. The repertoire includes some 590,000 distinct CDR3 sequences, 35% to 50% of them detected once, and around 46% sits in the top ten. This record belongs to a study of T cell repertoires in cytomegalovirus infection. The V end lost 6 bases, the J end lost 1 base, and 13 bases lay between the germline ends. The CDR3 sequence is 15 residues long. Looked up from germline, CDR1 is MNHEY and CDR2 is SVGEGT. Points from the study as a whole: Frequencies of public TCR beta families were cumulated, and this identified carriers of CMV plus the relevant HLA.

The source of this sequence is a human donor in good health (CMV status not recorded). Some clones in this sample may be carry-over from other donors' samples. The sample in question was cultured PBMCs, obtained from culture after CMV antigen stimulation. The chain links TRBV6-2 or TRBV6-3 to TRBJ2-4, with a tentative D call TRBD2 (6 bases). The CDR3 sequence: CASRSGDLAKNIQYF. The DNA of the CDR3 is TGTGCCAGCAGGTCGGGAGACCTTGCCAAAAACATTCAGTACTTC.